These 20 T cell receptor beta chains share one sample of origin, sequenced in a study of shared clonotypes between healthy human individuals. Terminally differentiated effector memory CD45RA+ cells were left out of the naive CD8 fraction, which was CD45RO-negative and positively selected for CCR7. Profiling relied on immunoSEQ multiplex PCR, and the TCRdb table lists in-frame clones only, not all of them. The table shows about 2.1 million clones, with just over 90% occurring only once. Sequencing input: naive CD8+ T cells from PBMCs. These receptors came from a man aged 18 to 30 in good health. Some clones in this sample may be carry-over from other donors' samples.

The gene calls are TRBV29-1 and TRBJ2-7; D ambiguous. V was trimmed by 4 bases and J by 4 bases, leaving 11 bases between them. The germline gives CDR1 SQVTM, CDR2 ANQGSEA. The CDR3 has 12 amino acids. The CDR3 sequence: CSVVVQNYEQYF. The CDR3 DNA reads as TGCAGCGTTGTCGTGCAGAATTACGAGCAGTACTTC.

The chain links TRBV27 to TRBJ1-1; D is undetermined. From germline, CDR1 is MNHEY and CDR2 SMNVEV (reference sequence). Trimming left V 6 bases short and J 7 bases short, with 15 bases between. The CDR3 runs to 13 residues. The CDR3 here is CASSLLTGNEAFF. The CDR3 DNA reads TGTGCCAGCAGCCTTCTAACGGGGAATGAAGCTTTCTTT.

The chain employs TRBV29-1 and TRBJ2-7; maybe TRBD2 (5 bases). From germline, CDR1 is SQVTM and CDR2 ANQGSEA. The V and J ends lost 0 bases and 2 bases respectively, with 14 bases between them. This CDR3 is 15 amino acids long. In nucleotides, the CDR3 is TGCAGCGTTGAAGATTTAGCGTCGCTCCCCTACGAGCAGTACTTC. Translating gives CSVEDLASLPYEQYF.

This chain uses TRBV9 with TRBJ2-4; perhaps TRBD1 as D (5 bases). CDR1 and CDR2 from the germline V gene are SGDLS and YYNGEE. Trimming pared 4 bases from V and 3 bases from J, leaving 23 bases between. The CDR3 is made up of 18 amino acids. The CDR3 here is CASSPPPGSGYGKNIQYF. CDR3 in DNA: TGTGCCAGCAGCCCGCCCCCTGGGTCAGGGTACGGCAAAAACATTCAGTACTTC.

This clone has just one count. V is TRBV9 and J is TRBJ2-6, with 8 bases that match TRBD2. Germline values: CDR1 SGDLS, CDR2 YYNGEE. This CDR3 is built from 18 residues. The junction had 5 bases not matched to a gene; V was cut back by 0 bases and J by 0 bases. CDR3 in DNA: TGTGCCAGCAGCGTAGGGGCGGGAGGCACCTCTGGGGCCAACGTCCTGACTTTC. Its translation is CASSVGAGGTSGANVLTF.

This clone came up once. This chain links TRBV30 with TRBJ1-5; D remains unclear. V dropped 5 bases and J dropped 7 bases, with 12 bases sitting between them. The CDR3 is made up of 12 amino acids. CDR1 and CDR2 from the germline V gene are GTSNPN and SVGIG (reference sequence). In DNA, the CDR3 is TGTGCCTGGTCGGTGGCAGGCCAGCCCCAGCATTTT. Protein sequence: CAWSVAGQPQHF.

This chain joins TRBV11-2 and TRBJ2-1, with 7 bases that match TRBD2. The germline CDR1 and CDR2 sequences are SGHAT and FQNNGV. CDR3 size: 15 residues. V lost 2 bases to trimming and J lost 2 bases; unmatched junction nucleotides: 3. The CDR3 loop is CASSLTSVTYNEQFF. The CDR3 coding sequence is TGTGCCAGCAGCTTAACTAGCGTAACCTACAATGAGCAGTTCTTC. Full variable domain (missing parts from reference TRBV11-2 and TRBJ2-1): EAGVAQSPRYKIIEKRQSVAFWCNPISGHATLYWYQQILGQGPKLLIQFQNNGVVDDSQLPKDRFSAERLKGVDSTLKIQPAKLEDSAVYLCASSLTSVTYNEQFFGPGTRLTVL.

V gene TRBV19 combines with J gene TRBJ1-5; no clear D gene. CDR1 is LNHDA, CDR2 SQIVND, per germline (reference sequence). This CDR3 is 14 amino acids long. V was shortened by 3 bases and J by 7 bases, with 13 bases between the two germline ends. The CDR3 nucleotides are TGTGCCAGTAGTATTTTGAGCCAGAACCAGCCCCAGCATTTT. This encodes CASSILSQNQPQHF.

This clone was observed a single time. This chain uses TRBV5-5 with TRBJ2-7; D uncertain. Looked up from germline, CDR1 is SGHKS and CDR2 is YYEKEE (reference sequence). Trimming removed 1 base at V and 2 bases at J, with 13 bases between. This CDR3 region has 15 residues. DNA of the CDR3: TGTGCCAGCAGCTTGCTCATCAGGACCACCTACGAGCAGTACTTC. It specifies CASSLLIRTTYEQYF. Full variable domain (missing parts from reference TRBV5-5 and TRBJ2-7): DAGVTQSPTHLIKTRGQQVTLRCSPISGHKSVSWYQQVLGQGPQFIFQYYEKEERGRGNFPDRFSARQFPNYSSELNVNALLLGDSALYLCASSLLIRTTYEQYFGPGTRLTVT.

The genes are TRBV10-1 and TRBJ2-4, with 7 positions matching TRBD2. V lost 0 bases to trimming and J lost 8 bases; unmatched junction nucleotides: 4. This CDR3 comprises 14 residues. In germline, CDR1 is WNHNN, CDR2 SYGVQD (reference sequence). The CDR3 region has the DNA TGCGCCAGCAGTGAGTCGTCAGGGAGGGACATTCAGTACTTC. It translates to CASSESSGRDIQYF.

The gene calls are TRBV4-3 and TRBJ2-7; TRBD1 is a possible D gene (5 bases). The germline V gene encodes CDR1 LGHNA and CDR2 YSLEER. The CDR3 sequence is 14 residues long. Trimming pared 4 bases from V and 2 bases from J, leaving 12 bases between. CDR3 sequence (DNA): TGCGCCAGCAGCCGACAAGAAGGGGCCTACGAGCAGTACTTC. As protein: CASSRQEGAYEQYF.

The chain recombines TRBV6-4 with TRBJ1-2, with 8 bases matching TRBD1. The CDR3 is made up of 17 amino acids. Germline V gives CDR1 MRHNA, CDR2 SNTAGT. J lost 5 bases, V lost 4 bases, and 15 bases had no gene match. The CDR3 reads CASSGRQGKDSGYGYTF. CDR3 in DNA: TGTGCCAGCAGTGGACGACAGGGGAAGGATTCTGGGTATGGCTACACCTTC.

This chain joins TRBV5-1 and TRBJ2-7, with D perhaps assigned TRBD1 or TRBD2 (5 bases each). With 0 bases removed from V and 6 bases from J, the gap between germline ends came to 13 bases. The CDR3 covers 14 residues. CDR1 is SGHRS and CDR2 is YFSETQ in the germline V gene. The CDR3 DNA reads as TGCGCCAGCAGCTTGGTTTGGGGGAGTGGCGAGCAGTACTTC. Translation gives CASSLVWGSGEQYF.

CDR3 loop: CASSKDLGLAVLVGELFF. In DNA, the CDR3 is TGTGCCAGCAGTAAGGACTTGGGACTAGCGGTCCTAGTGGGGGAGCTGTTTTTT. The rearrangement joins TRBV7-8 to TRBJ2-2; 11 bases map to TRBD2. The germline CDR1 and CDR2 sequences are SGHVS and FQNEAQ. The CDR3 covers 18 residues. Trimming at V came to 6 bases and at J to 8 bases, leaving 17 bases not matched to a gene.

This chain uses TRBV7-9 with TRBJ2-1; 10 bases are a match to TRBD2. CDR3 size: 17 residues. CDR1 is SEHNR and CDR2 is FQNEAQ in the germline V gene (reference sequence). Trimming cost V 1 base and J 8 bases; bases outside gene matches: 11. The CDR3 DNA reads as TGTGCCAGCAGCTTAGAAGTAGCGGGAGGCCTGGGGGATGAGCAGTTCTTC. Encoded protein: CASSLEVAGGLGDEQFF.

This clone was counted only a few times. The junction differs from germline at one of its ends, possibly a read error. CDR3 DNA sequence: TGTGCCAGCACCTTAGGGTCTTTAACTTCCGCCTACGAGCAGTACTTC. It codes for CASTLGSLTSAYEQYF. V is TRBV7-9 and J is TRBJ2-7, with D uncertain. CDR3 length: 16 amino acids. Germline V CDR1 and CDR2: SEHNR, FQNEAQ (reference sequence).

This rearrangement joins TRBV19 to TRBJ1-5; D is unresolved. V lost 7 bases and J 4 bases, leaving 20 bases between the germline ends. Germline CDR1 LNHDA, CDR2 SQIVND (reference sequence). This CDR3 region has 16 residues. CDR3 coding DNA: TGTGCCAGTACTCAAGTCCCGTACATCTCGAATCAGCCCCAGCATTTT. Its translation: CASTQVPYISNQPQHF.

The chain couples TRBV28 to TRBJ1-1; TRBD1 might be the D (6 bases). The CDR3 has 14 amino acids. CDR1 and CDR2 from the germline V gene are MDHEN and SYDVKM. V was pared by 6 bases and J by 5 bases, with 16 bases between. The CDR3 spells CASRDPGAGTEAFF. The DNA for the CDR3 is TGTGCCAGCAGGGATCCAGGGGCGGGAACTGAAGCTTTCTTT.

V usage is TRBV27 and J usage is TRBJ1-1; 8 positions agree with TRBD1. Per germline, CDR1 MNHEY and CDR2 SMNVEV (reference sequence). The CDR3 extends over 15 amino acids. V shed 0 bases, J shed 5 bases, and the junction held 5 bases outside the gene matches. CDR3 amino acids: CASSLSSGGVTEAFF. Here the CDR3 DNA reads TGTGCCAGCAGTTTATCTTCAGGGGGCGTTACTGAAGCTTTCTTT.

V usage is TRBV19 and J usage is TRBJ1-1; TRBD1 might be the D (6 bases). Germline loops: CDR1 LNHDA, CDR2 SQIVND (reference sequence). Trimming cost V 5 bases and J 0 bases, with 13 bases left between them. The CDR3 consists of 15 residues. CDR3 sequence (DNA): TGTGCCAGTAGTTCTCTTACAGGGTTGAACACTGAAGCTTTCTTT. Amino acids: CASSSLTGLNTEAFF.